This entry features one TCR beta chain sequence. Its antigen is currently unknown. This specimen comes from a study of lymphopenia after photon versus proton radiotherapy. Findings and limits, study-wide: In patients who died, overall survival fell as post-nadir TCR diversity dropped more. Proton therapy kept repertoires fairly stable, unlike photons, which gained effector/memory cells. After lymphocyte nadir, photon-treated repertoires showed oligoclonal expansion, especially CD8+ Temra.

Trimming took 4 bases from V and 5 from J, leaving 23 bases between them. Germline V CDR1 and CDR2: MDHEN, SYDVKM. The CDR3 contains 17 residues. Sequencing used immunoSEQ multiplex PCR; TCRdb keeps in-frame clones, though not all of them. Of 42,000 or so clones in the sample, around 81% were seen once. Material: peripheral blood, obtained from a patient treated with proton-based radiotherapy. The source is a woman aged 70-85 years with pancreatic cancer. This chain links TRBV28 with TRBJ2-5, with a weak D call TRBD2 (5 bases). The CDR3 protein is CASSSLLDYTAMETQYF. The CDR3 DNA reads as TGTGCCAGCAGTTCCCTCCTTGACTACACCGCAATGGAGACCCAGTACTTC.